The 17 T cell receptor beta chains listed next were all sequenced from one sample in a study of T cell responses to AZD1222 COVID-19 vaccine. Sequenced by immunoSEQ multiplex PCR; TCRdb stores in-frame clones only, minus some. The data contain approximately 97,000 clones, approximately 90% of them singletons. This material consisted of peripheral blood, taken on day 0 of AZD1222 vaccination. The origin of the receptors is an adult in good health.

This chain joins TRBV5-6 and TRBJ2-5; D is undetermined. This CDR3 region has 13 residues. The ends were cut back, 4 bases at V and 6 bases at J, with 13 bases in the middle. Germline-derived CDR1 and CDR2 are SGHDT and YYEEEE. CDR3 amino acids: CASSAILGKTQYF. DNA for the CDR3: TGTGCCAGCAGCGCGATACTGGGAAAGACCCAGTACTTC.

The V gene is TRBV30, the J gene TRBJ1-4; 9 bases are shared with TRBD1. Germline V CDR1 and CDR2: GTSNPN, SVGIG (reference sequence). V shed 4 bases and J 4 bases; nucleotides not matched to a gene: 4. CDR3 length: 14 residues. The DNA of the CDR3 is TGTGCCTGGACTAGGACAGGGGTTAATGAAAAACTGTTTTTT. Translation: CAWTRTGVNEKLFF.

This chain links TRBV7-8 with TRBJ2-1; TRBD1 might be the D (6 bases). V dropped 5 bases and J dropped 9 bases, with 14 bases sitting between them. Germline V gene lookup returns CDR1 SGHVS and CDR2 FQNEAQ. The CDR3 contains 13 residues. CDR3 in amino acids: CASSTQGLGEQFF. In nucleotides, the CDR3 is TGTGCCAGCAGCACCCAGGGGCTGGGTGAGCAGTTCTTC.

The chain employs TRBV2 and TRBJ2-2; 8 nucleotides line up with TRBD2. The CDR3 totals 15 residues. Germline V gene lookup returns CDR1 SNHLY and CDR2 FYNNEI. The ends lost 4 bases at V and 5 bases at J; junction bases unmatched: 6. In nucleotides, the CDR3 is TGTGCCAGCAGTGGAGCGGGAGAGGGGACCGGGGAGCTGTTTTTT. Translation gives CASSGAGEGTGELFF.

This clone has a single count. This chain joins TRBV7-9 and TRBJ2-5, with no clear D. Germline V gene lookup returns CDR1 SEHNR and CDR2 FQNEAQ (reference sequence). This CDR3 contains 15 residues. V gave up 4 bases and J gave up 1 base, with 13 bases separating them. CDR3: CASSSSSRFQETQYF. The CDR3 DNA sequence: TGTGCCAGCAGCTCCAGTAGCAGGTTCCAAGAGACCCAGTACTTC.

The rearrangement joins TRBV2 to TRBJ1-3; no reliable D call. The V end lost 2 bases, the J end lost 0 bases, and 11 bases lay between the germline ends. The CDR3 length is 16 residues. Germline V gives CDR1 SNHLY, CDR2 FYNNEI. The CDR3 DNA follows: TGTGCCAGCAGTGAAACGGGCGCGAGCTCTGGAAACACCATATATTTT. This translates into CASSETGASSGNTIYF.

J is TRBJ2-2 and V is TRBV5-1; TRBD1 matches at 10 bases. V dropped 8 bases and J dropped 6; count of bases not matched to a gene: 10. The germline V gene has CDR1 SGHRS and CDR2 YFSETQ. The CDR3 length is 15 residues. The CDR3 here is CASRPGTGDPGELFF. In DNA, the CDR3 is TGCGCCAGTCGACCGGGGACAGGGGATCCCGGGGAGCTGTTTTTT.

The V and J genes are TRBV28 and TRBJ2-6; TRBD2 matches at 9 bases. Trimming cost V 7 bases and J 2 bases; bases outside gene matches: 9. The CDR3 is made up of 17 amino acids. Germline-derived CDR1 and CDR2 are MDHEN and SYDVKM. CDR3 bases: TGTGCCAGCACCTCGAGGGCTAGCGGGACTGGGGCCAACGTCCTGACTTTC. It specifies CASTSRASGTGANVLTF.

The CDR3 region is CASSLGGEGANEQYF. The CDR3 bases are TGTGCCAGCAGCTTAGGGGGCGAGGGGGCGAACGAGCAGTACTTC. J is TRBJ2-7 and V is TRBV13, with TRBD1 identical over 7 bases. Germline CDR1 and CDR2: PRHDT and FYEKMQ (reference sequence). V gave up 0 bases and J gave up 5 bases; unmatched junction bases: 7. The CDR3 loop spans 15 amino acids.

V and J are TRBV5-6 and TRBJ1-1, with D maybe TRBD1 (5 bases). Germline values: CDR1 SGHDT, CDR2 YYEEEE. V gave up 3 bases and J gave up 3 bases, with 15 bases separating them. The CDR3 has 15 residues. The CDR3 spells CASSWGSSADTEAFF. CDR3 sequence (DNA): TGTGCCAGCAGCTGGGGGAGCTCTGCGGACACTGAAGCTTTCTTT.

The rearrangement links TRBV14 to TRBJ2-1, with D hard to call. V dropped 4 bases and J dropped 7 bases, with 11 bases sitting between them. CDR3 length: 13 amino acids. Germline V gene data show CDR1 as SGHDN and CDR2 as FVKESK. The CDR3 protein is CASSPQNLNEQFF. The CDR3 bases are TGTGCCAGCAGCCCCCAGAATCTGAATGAGCAGTTCTTC.

The chain joins TRBV5-1 to TRBJ2-1, with 12 nucleotides matching TRBD2. V dropped 4 bases and J dropped 15; count of bases not matched to a gene: 14. The germline V gene encodes CDR1 SGHRS and CDR2 YFSETQ. This CDR3 contains 15 residues. CDR3 amino acids: CASSLRLAGESGRFF. The CDR3 DNA reads as TGCGCCAGCAGCCTCCGACTAGCGGGAGAATCCGGGAGGTTCTTC.

This rearrangement joins TRBV19 to TRBJ1-3, with 7 bases lining up with TRBD1. V lost 7 bases and J lost 4; bases outside the gene matches: 7. Per germline, CDR1 LNHDA and CDR2 SQIVND (reference sequence). The CDR3 has 14 residues. As DNA, the CDR3 is TGTGCCAGTACTTTGGGGACAGTCGGAAACACCATATATTTT. This codes for CASTLGTVGNTIYF. The full variable domain, with the rest looked up from reference TRBV19 and TRBJ1-3, is DGGITQSPKYLFRKEGQNVTLSCEQNLNHDAMYWYRQDPGQGLRLIYYSQIVNDFQKGDIAEGYSVSREKKESFPLTVTSAQKNPTAFYLCASTLGTVGNTIYFGEGSWLTVV.

The gene calls are TRBV5-1 and TRBJ2-2; 10 positions agree with TRBD1. Germline V lookup: CDR1 SGHRS, CDR2 YFSETQ. The V segment lost 4 bases and the J segment 6 bases; nucleotides outside the gene matches: 9. This CDR3 is built from 16 residues. As DNA, the CDR3 is TGCGCCAGCAGCCCGAGGACAGGGGGGGATGCCGGGGAGCTGTTTTTT. Translation: CASSPRTGGDAGELFF.

This chain links TRBV6-2 or TRBV6-3 with TRBJ2-2, with TRBD1 as a possible D gene (6 bases). Germline-derived CDR1 and CDR2 are MNHEY and SVGEGT. The CDR3 runs to 18 residues. V was cut by 5 bases and J by 2 bases, with 21 bases left in between. This chain's CDR3 is CASSAPGTPYPNTGELFF. Here the CDR3 DNA reads TGTGCCAGCAGTGCCCCCGGGACACCATACCCCAACACCGGGGAGCTGTTTTTT.

The chain employs TRBV28 and TRBJ1-2, with 7 bases fitting TRBD1. The CDR3 is 13 amino acids. Germline V CDR1 and CDR2: MDHEN, SYDVKM. The trim removed 6 bases at V and 7 bases at J, leaving 8 bases unmatched. CDR3 nucleotide sequence: TGTGCCAGCAGCTCTGGGGGGGACAGTGGCTACACCTTC. It encodes CASSSGGDSGYTF.

V usage is TRBV6-5 and J usage is TRBJ1-3, with D hard to call. From germline, CDR1 is MNHEY and CDR2 SVGAGI. This CDR3 spans 11 amino acids. Trimming cost V 2 bases and J 4 bases, with 0 bases left between them. The CDR3 sequence: CASSYGNTIYF. Written as DNA, the CDR3 is TGTGCCAGCAGTTACGGAAACACCATATATTTT.